Listed here are 23 T cell receptor beta chains from one sample, sequenced in a study of blood T cell repertoires in COVID-19. Libraries were prepared by immunoSEQ multiplex PCR; TCRdb keeps only in-frame clonotypes and omits some of them. The data show approximately 210,000 clones, around 80% seen once. The material sequenced was PBMCs or T cells enriched from blood (not recorded which). The receptors originated from a man aged 25-45 years with acute COVID-19.

CDR3 DNA: TGTGCTAGTGGTTTAGGGACAGGGGGCAACGAAAAACTGTTTTTT. Its protein product is CASGLGTGGNEKLFF. This chain joins TRBV12-5 and TRBJ1-4, with TRBD1 identical over 12 bases. This CDR3 comprises 15 residues. Germline V gene data show CDR1 as LGHNT and CDR2 as FRNRAP. The V gene end was trimmed by 3 bases and the J gene end by 8 bases; junction bases not matched to a gene: 4.

The chain has TRBV19 and TRBJ2-7; 7 bases agree with TRBD1. CDR1 and CDR2 (germline): LNHDA, SQIVND (reference sequence). This CDR3 is 14 amino acids long. The junction had 5 bases not matched to a gene; V was cut back by 1 base and J by 5 bases. The CDR3 loop is CASSIGQGLDEQYF. The DNA for the CDR3 is TGTGCCAGTAGTATAGGACAGGGTCTCGACGAGCAGTACTTC.

This sequence joins TRBV5-1 and TRBJ2-3; a weak D match, TRBD1 (5 bases). CDR1 SGHRS and CDR2 YFSETQ come from the germline V gene. The CDR3 totals 14 residues. The ends were cut back, 4 bases at V and 0 bases at J, with 9 bases in the middle. The CDR3 region has the DNA TGCGCCAGCAGCGTAAGACAGAGCACAGATACGCAGTATTTT. This sequence encodes CASSVRQSTDTQYF.

V gene TRBV5-1 combines with J gene TRBJ2-7, with TRBD1 identical over 7 bases. Trimming cost V 2 bases and J 1 base; bases outside gene matches: 3. CDR3 size: 14 residues. CDR1 is SGHRS and CDR2 is YFSETQ in the germline V gene. The CDR3 DNA follows: TGCGCCAGCAGCTTCCGGGACAGATCCTACGAGCAGTACTTC. Translated: CASSFRDRSYEQYF.

The chain joins TRBV6-5 to TRBJ1-2; 9 bases match TRBD1. Germline values: CDR1 MNHEY, CDR2 SVGAGI. This CDR3 contains 13 residues. V lost 4 bases, J lost 8 bases, and 5 bases stayed unmatched. The CDR3 DNA follows: TGTGCCAGCAGTTCTCGACAGGGGGGAGGCTACACCTTC. Translation gives CASSSRQGGGYTF.

The chain has TRBV5-4 and TRBJ1-2; D remains ambiguous. Trimming shortened V by 4 bases and J by 4 bases, and 17 bases separated the two germline ends. Looked up from germline, CDR1 is SGHNT and CDR2 is YYREEE (reference sequence). The CDR3 covers 15 residues. The CDR3 DNA reads as TGTGCCAGCAGCCCGGGCGGGATGGTGGGCTATGGCTACACCTTC. Translating it yields CASSPGGMVGYGYTF.

The chain joins TRBV14 to TRBJ2-1; 10 bases map to TRBD1. The ends lost 1 base at V and 7 bases at J; junction bases unmatched: 10. Germline CDR1 SGHDN, CDR2 FVKESK. The CDR3 has 17 residues. DNA for the CDR3: TGTGCCAGCAGCCAAGGATGGGGGACAGGGGCTGGTAATGAGCAGTTCTTC. Residues: CASSQGWGTGAGNEQFF.

V is TRBV27 and J is TRBJ2-7; a possible D gene is TRBD2 (5 bases). CDR1 and CDR2 from the germline V gene are MNHEY and SMNVEV (reference sequence). There are 15 residues in the CDR3. Trimming removed 1 base at V and 2 bases at J, with 12 bases between. CDR3 in amino acids: CASSLFVEETYEQYF. The CDR3, as DNA: TGTGCCAGCAGTTTATTTGTGGAGGAGACCTACGAGCAGTACTTC.

The CDR3 DNA reads as TGTGCCAGACCGGGACAGGGCCACTGGAACACTGAAGCTTTCTTT. Its protein product is CARPGQGHWNTEAFF. This chain uses TRBV27 with TRBJ1-1; TRBD1 matches at 9 bases. The CDR3 is made up of 15 amino acids. J lost 1 base, V lost 9 bases, and 9 bases had no gene match. Germline CDR1 reads MNHEY; CDR2 reads SMNVEV (reference sequence).

This clone was seen a single time. The sample carries other DNA sequences with the same CDR3. The chain links TRBV5-1 to TRBJ1-5, with a weak D call TRBD1 (5 bases). V gave up 8 bases and J gave up 1 base, with 10 bases separating them. The germline V gene has CDR1 SGHRS and CDR2 YFSETQ. The CDR3 length is 13 residues. The DNA for the CDR3 is TGCGCCAGTAGGCGGGACAGCAATCAGCCCCAGCATTTT. Translation: CASRRDSNQPQHF.

This chain connects TRBV7-2 to TRBJ1-3; 9 bases fit TRBD1. Germline CDR1 and CDR2: SGHTA and FQGNSA. V dropped 6 bases and J dropped 2; count of bases not matched to a gene: 8. This CDR3 contains 16 residues. This CDR3 reads CASSLNRGRTGNTIYF. The CDR3 nucleotides are TGTGCCAGCAGTCTCAACAGGGGGCGAACTGGAAACACCATATATTTT. Full variable domain (remainder filled in from reference TRBV7-2 and TRBJ1-3): GAGVSQSPSNKVTEKGKDVELRCDPISGHTALYWYRQSLGQGLEFLIYFQGNSAPDKSGLPSDRFSAERTGGSVSTLTIQRTQQEDSAVYLCASSLNRGRTGNTIYFGEGSWLTVV.

The gene calls are TRBV24-1 and TRBJ2-5; 8 bases map to TRBD2. Trimming cost V 5 bases and J 5 bases; bases outside gene matches: 6. Germline V gives CDR1 KGHDR, CDR2 SFDVKD. The CDR3 loop spans 14 amino acids. CDR3 DNA: TGTGCCACCAGTGGCGGGGGGACCCTCGAGACCCAGTACTTC. It is translated as CATSGGGTLETQYF.

J is TRBJ1-5 and V is TRBV6-5; the match to TRBD1 covers 7 bases. J gave up 4 bases and V 9 bases, and 6 bases lay outside the gene matches. Germline CDR1 and CDR2: MNHEY and SVGAGI. The CDR3 is made up of 13 amino acids. CDR3 sequence reads: CASRKTGNQPQHF. Here the CDR3 DNA reads TGTGCCAGTCGAAAGACAGGGAATCAGCCCCAGCATTTT.

The V call is TRBV28, the J call TRBJ1-4; D gene uncertain. Germline V CDR1 and CDR2: MDHEN, SYDVKM. This CDR3 contains 14 residues. V was shortened by 7 bases and J by 2 bases, with 11 bases between the two germline ends. The CDR3 DNA sequence: TGTGCCAGCACCCATTGGGCGACTAATGAAAAACTGTTTTTT. It specifies CASTHWATNEKLFF.

V is TRBV10-3 and J is TRBJ1-2, with 9 bases lining up with TRBD1. The V gene end was trimmed by 7 bases and the J gene end by 2 bases; junction bases not matched to a gene: 11. The CDR3 extends over 16 amino acids. CDR1 is ENHRY and CDR2 is SYGVKD in the germline V gene. CDR3 residues: CAITRSPGTGNYGYTF. In DNA form, the CDR3 reads TGTGCCATCACGCGCTCGCCCGGGACAGGGAACTATGGCTACACCTTC.

CDR3: CASSLAGQGAGYGYTF. The CDR3 region has the DNA TGCGCCAGCAGCTTGGCGGGACAGGGGGCCGGCTATGGCTACACCTTC. The rearrangement joins TRBV5-1 to TRBJ1-2; 12 bases fit TRBD1. Germline CDR1 SGHRS, CDR2 YFSETQ. Trimming took 0 bases from V and 4 from J; bases not matched to a gene: 4. This CDR3 comprises 16 residues. Full variable domain (outside the CDR3, taken from reference TRBV5-1 and TRBJ1-2): KAGVTQTPRYLIKTRGQQVTLSCSPISGHRSVSWYQQTPGQGLQFLFEYFSETQRNKGNFPGRFSGRQFSNSRSEMNVSTLELGDSALYLCASSLAGQGAGYGYTFGSGTRLTVV.

This sequence joins TRBV23-1 and TRBJ2-3; 7 bases align to TRBD1. TRBV23-1 is flagged as an ORF with uncertain function. With 6 bases clipped from V and 1 base from J, the junction kept 13 bases outside the gene matches. CDR3 length: 17 residues. CDR3 sequence: CASSPEGASMGTDTQYF. DNA of the CDR3: TGCGCCAGCAGCCCCGAGGGGGCCTCGATGGGCACAGATACGCAGTATTTT.

A few counts support this clone. Other DNA sequences of this sample code for an identical CDR3. The V and J genes are TRBV19 and TRBJ2-7, with TRBD1 as a possible D gene (5 bases). Germline V gives CDR1 LNHDA, CDR2 SQIVND (reference sequence). Trimming stripped 3 bases from V and 2 bases from J, with 8 bases between. The CDR3 is 13 residues long. The CDR3 is CASSMGQPYEQYF. CDR3 nucleotides: TGTGCCAGTAGTATGGGGCAGCCCTACGAGCAGTACTTC.

This chain uses TRBV27 with TRBJ1-6, with D perhaps matching TRBD1 (5 bases). Germline-derived CDR1 and CDR2 are MNHEY and SMNVEV (reference sequence). The CDR3 is 14 residues long. V lost 4 bases and J 7 bases, leaving 11 bases between the germline ends. For the CDR3, the DNA is TGTGCCAGCAGTTCCCCGGGGGTAAATTCACCCCTCCACTTT. Translation: CASSSPGVNSPLHF.

The gene calls are TRBV5-6 and TRBJ2-6; D is unclear. The length of the CDR3 is 15 residues. The V end was cut by 3 bases, the J end by 4 bases, with 11 bases between. From germline, CDR1 is SGHDT and CDR2 YYEEEE. For the CDR3, the DNA is TGTGCCAGCAGCTCGACTCCGGTGGGGGCCAACGTCCTGACTTTC. It codes for CASSSTPVGANVLTF.

The V and J genes are TRBV11-2 and TRBJ2-5; TRBD2 matches at 8 bases. This CDR3 is 16 amino acids long. Trimming removed 5 bases from V and 5 bases from J; junction bases left unmatched: 13. The germline CDR1 and CDR2 sequences are SGHAT and FQNNGV. DNA for the CDR3: TGTGCCAGCAGCCTAGGGACTAGTGGCGTTTTGGAGACCCAGTACTTC. This gives the protein CASSLGTSGVLETQYF.

The CDR3 sequence is CASGLVEAGRNSPLHF. CDR3 DNA: TGTGCTAGTGGTTTGGTAGAGGCAGGGAGGAATTCACCCCTCCACTTT. This rearrangement joins TRBV12-5 to TRBJ1-6; TRBD1 is a possible D gene (5 bases). Deletions cut 0 bases from V and 7 bases from J, with 13 bases between. From germline, CDR1 is LGHNT and CDR2 FRNRAP. The CDR3 spans 16 residues.

V is TRBV28 and J is TRBJ2-2; no reliable D call. V was clipped by 9 bases and J by 0 bases, with 5 bases between them. The length of the CDR3 is 12 residues. Germline V gene data show CDR1 as MDHEN and CDR2 as SYDVKM. As DNA, the CDR3 is TGTGCCAGTTATTCGAACACCGGGGAGCTGTTTTTT. Translation gives CASYSNTGELFF. Full variable domain (remainder filled in from reference TRBV28 and TRBJ2-2): DVKVTQSSRYLVKRTGEKVFLECVQDMDHENMFWYRQDPGLGLRLIYFSYDVKMKEKGDIPEGYSVSREKKERFSLILESASTNQTSMYLCASYSNTGELFFGEGSRLTVL.